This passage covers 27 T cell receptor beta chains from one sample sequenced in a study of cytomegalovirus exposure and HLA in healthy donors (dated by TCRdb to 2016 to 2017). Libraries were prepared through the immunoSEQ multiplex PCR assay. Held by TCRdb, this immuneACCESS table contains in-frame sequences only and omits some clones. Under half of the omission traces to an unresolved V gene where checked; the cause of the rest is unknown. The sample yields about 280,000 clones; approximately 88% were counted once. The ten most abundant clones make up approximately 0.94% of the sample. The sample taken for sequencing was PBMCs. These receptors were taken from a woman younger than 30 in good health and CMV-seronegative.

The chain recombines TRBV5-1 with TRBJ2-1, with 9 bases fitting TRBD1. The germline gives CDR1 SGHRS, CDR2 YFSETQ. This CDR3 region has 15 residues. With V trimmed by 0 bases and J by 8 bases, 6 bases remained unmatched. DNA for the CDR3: TGCGCCAGCAGCTTGGGGGGGACAGGGCAATATGAGCAGTTCTTC. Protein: CASSLGGTGQYEQFF.

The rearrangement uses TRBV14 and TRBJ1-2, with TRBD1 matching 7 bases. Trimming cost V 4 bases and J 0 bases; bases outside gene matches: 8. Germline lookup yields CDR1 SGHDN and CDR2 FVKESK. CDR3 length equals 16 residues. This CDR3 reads CASSPRDRSANYGYTF. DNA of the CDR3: TGTGCCAGCAGCCCCCGGGACAGATCAGCTAACTATGGCTACACCTTC. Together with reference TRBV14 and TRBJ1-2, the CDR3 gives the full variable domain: EAGVTQFPSHSVIEKGQTVTLRCDPISGHDNLYWYRRVMGKEIKFLLHFVKESKQDESGMPNNRFLAERTGGTYSTLKVQPAELEDSGVYFCASSPRDRSANYGYTFGSGTRLTVV.

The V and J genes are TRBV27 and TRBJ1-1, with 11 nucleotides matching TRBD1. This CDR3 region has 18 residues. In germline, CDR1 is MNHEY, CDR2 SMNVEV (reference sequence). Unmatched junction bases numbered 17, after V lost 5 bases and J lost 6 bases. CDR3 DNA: TGTGCCAGCAGTCCCATTGGACAGGGGGCGCCAGGAGGGCCTGAAGCTTTCTTT. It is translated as CASSPIGQGAPGGPEAFF.

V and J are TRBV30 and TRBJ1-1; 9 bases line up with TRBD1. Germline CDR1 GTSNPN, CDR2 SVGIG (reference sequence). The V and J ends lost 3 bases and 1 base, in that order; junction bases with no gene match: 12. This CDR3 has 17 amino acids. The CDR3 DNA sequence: TGTGCCTGGAGGGGGTGGACAGGGGTTCCCCCGAACACTGAAGCTTTCTTT. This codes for CAWRGWTGVPPNTEAFF. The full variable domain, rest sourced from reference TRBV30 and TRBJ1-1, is SQTIHQWPATLVQPVGSPLSLECTVEGTSNPNLYWYRQAAGRGLQLLFYSVGIGQISSEVPQNLSASRPQDRQFILSSKKLLLSDSGFYLCAWRGWTGVPPNTEAFFGQGTRLTVV.

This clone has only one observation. CDR3: CASPLAGQNTEAFF. The CDR3 nucleotides are TGTGCTAGCCCCCTCGCGGGGCAGAACACTGAAGCTTTCTTT. The chain joins TRBV6-1 to TRBJ1-1, with a possible D match to TRBD1 (5 bases). Germline V lookup: CDR1 MNHNS, CDR2 SASEGT. This CDR3 spans 14 amino acids.

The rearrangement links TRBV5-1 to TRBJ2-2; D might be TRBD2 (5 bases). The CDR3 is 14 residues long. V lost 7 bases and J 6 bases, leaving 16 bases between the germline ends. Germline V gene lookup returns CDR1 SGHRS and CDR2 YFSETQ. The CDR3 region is CASGLEGVAGELFF. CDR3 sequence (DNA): TGCGCCAGCGGATTAGAGGGTGTAGCCGGGGAGCTGTTTTTT.

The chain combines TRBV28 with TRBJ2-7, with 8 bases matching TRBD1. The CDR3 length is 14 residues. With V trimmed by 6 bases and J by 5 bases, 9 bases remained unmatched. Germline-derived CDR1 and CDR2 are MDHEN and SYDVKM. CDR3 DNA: TGTGCCAGCAGACGCCTCGACAGGGGCCACGAGCAGTACTTC. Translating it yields CASRRLDRGHEQYF.

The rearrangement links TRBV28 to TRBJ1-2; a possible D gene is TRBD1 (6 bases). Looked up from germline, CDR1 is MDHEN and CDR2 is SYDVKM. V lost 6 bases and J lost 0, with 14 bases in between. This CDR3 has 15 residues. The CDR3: CASRQGRTANYGYTF. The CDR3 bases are TGTGCCAGCAGACAGGGAAGGACAGCTAACTATGGCTACACCTTC.

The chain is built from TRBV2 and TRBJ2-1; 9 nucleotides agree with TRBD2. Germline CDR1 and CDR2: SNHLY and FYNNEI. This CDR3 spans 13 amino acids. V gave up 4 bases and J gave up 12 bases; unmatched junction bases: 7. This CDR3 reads CASSGLAALGQFF. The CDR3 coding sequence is TGTGCCAGCAGTGGACTAGCGGCGTTAGGGCAGTTCTTC.

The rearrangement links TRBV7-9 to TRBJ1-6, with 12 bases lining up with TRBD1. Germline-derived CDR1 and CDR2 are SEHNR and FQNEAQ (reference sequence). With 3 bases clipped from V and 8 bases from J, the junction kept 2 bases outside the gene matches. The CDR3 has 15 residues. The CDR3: CASSLGTGGDSPLHF. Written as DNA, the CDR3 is TGTGCCAGCAGCTTGGGGACAGGGGGCGATTCACCCCTCCACTTT.

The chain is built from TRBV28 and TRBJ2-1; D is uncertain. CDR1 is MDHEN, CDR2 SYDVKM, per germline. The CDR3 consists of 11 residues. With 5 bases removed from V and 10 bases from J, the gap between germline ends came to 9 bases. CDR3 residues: CASSPRIEQFF. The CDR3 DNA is TGTGCCAGCAGTCCGAGGATCGAGCAGTTCTTC.

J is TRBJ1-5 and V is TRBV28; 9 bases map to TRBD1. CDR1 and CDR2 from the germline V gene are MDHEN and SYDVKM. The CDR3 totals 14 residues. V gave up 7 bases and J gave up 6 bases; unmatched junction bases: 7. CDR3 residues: CASTSGTGSQPQHF. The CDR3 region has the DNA TGTGCCAGCACCTCGGGGACAGGGAGTCAGCCCCAGCATTTT.

CDR3: CASSLRPGGPQRATDTQYF. The CDR3 nucleotides are TGTGCCAGCAGTTTGAGGCCGGGAGGGCCTCAAAGGGCTACAGATACGCAGTATTTT. The chain couples TRBV27 to TRBJ2-3, with 8 bases fitting TRBD2. CDR3 size: 19 residues. The germline V gene has CDR1 MNHEY and CDR2 SMNVEV (reference sequence). V lost 3 bases, J lost 3 bases, and 17 bases stayed unmatched.

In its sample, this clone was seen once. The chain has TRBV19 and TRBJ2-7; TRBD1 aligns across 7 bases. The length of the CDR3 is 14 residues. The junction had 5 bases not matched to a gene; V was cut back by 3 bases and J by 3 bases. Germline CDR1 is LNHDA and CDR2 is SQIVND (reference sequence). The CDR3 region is CASSMARGRYEQYF. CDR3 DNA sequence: TGTGCCAGTAGTATGGCGAGGGGGCGCTACGAGCAGTACTTC.

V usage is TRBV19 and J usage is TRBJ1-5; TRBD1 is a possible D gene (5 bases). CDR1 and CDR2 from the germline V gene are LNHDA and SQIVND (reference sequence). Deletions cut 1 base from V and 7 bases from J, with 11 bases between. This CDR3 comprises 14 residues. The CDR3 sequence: CASSIVEGLQPQHF. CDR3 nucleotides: TGTGCCAGTAGTATAGTGGAGGGGCTCCAGCCCCAGCATTTT.

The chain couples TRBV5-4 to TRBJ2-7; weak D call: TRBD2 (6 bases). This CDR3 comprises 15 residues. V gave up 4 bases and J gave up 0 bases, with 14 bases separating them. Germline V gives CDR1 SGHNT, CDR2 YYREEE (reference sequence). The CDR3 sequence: CASSLSGQSSYEQYF. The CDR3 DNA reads TGTGCCAGCAGCCTGAGCGGGCAAAGCTCCTACGAGCAGTACTTC.

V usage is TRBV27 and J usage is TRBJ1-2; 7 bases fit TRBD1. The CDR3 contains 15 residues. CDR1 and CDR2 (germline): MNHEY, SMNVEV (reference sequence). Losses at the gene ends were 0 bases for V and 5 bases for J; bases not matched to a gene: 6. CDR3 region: CASSLSPQGIYGYTF. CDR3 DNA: TGTGCCAGCAGTTTATCGCCACAGGGGATTTATGGCTACACCTTC.

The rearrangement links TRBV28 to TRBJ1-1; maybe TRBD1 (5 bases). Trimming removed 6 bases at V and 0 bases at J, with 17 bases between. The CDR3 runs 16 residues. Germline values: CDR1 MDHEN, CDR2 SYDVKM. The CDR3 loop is CASSRAGWGVNTEAFF. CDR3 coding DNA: TGTGCCAGCAGCCGGGCCGGGTGGGGGGTGAACACTGAAGCTTTCTTT.

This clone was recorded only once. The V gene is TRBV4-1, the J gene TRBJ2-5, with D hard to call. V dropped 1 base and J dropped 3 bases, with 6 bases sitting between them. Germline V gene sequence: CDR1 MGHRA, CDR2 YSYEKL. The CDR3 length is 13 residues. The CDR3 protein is CASSQALKETQYF. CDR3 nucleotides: TGCGCCAGCAGCCAAGCACTAAAAGAGACCCAGTACTTC.

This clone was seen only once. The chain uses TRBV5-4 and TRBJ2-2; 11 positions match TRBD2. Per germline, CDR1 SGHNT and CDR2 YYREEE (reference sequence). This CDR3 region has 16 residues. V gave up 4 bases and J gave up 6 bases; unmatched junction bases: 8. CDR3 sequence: CASSKRLAGGPGELFF. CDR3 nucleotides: TGTGCCAGCAGCAAGCGGCTAGCGGGAGGCCCCGGGGAGCTGTTTTTT.

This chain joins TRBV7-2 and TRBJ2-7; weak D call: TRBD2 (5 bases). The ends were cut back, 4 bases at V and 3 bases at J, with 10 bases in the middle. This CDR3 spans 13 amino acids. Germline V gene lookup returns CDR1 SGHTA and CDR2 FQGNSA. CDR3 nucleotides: TGTGCCAGCAGCTATAAGGGAGTCTACGAGCAGTACTTC. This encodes CASSYKGVYEQYF.

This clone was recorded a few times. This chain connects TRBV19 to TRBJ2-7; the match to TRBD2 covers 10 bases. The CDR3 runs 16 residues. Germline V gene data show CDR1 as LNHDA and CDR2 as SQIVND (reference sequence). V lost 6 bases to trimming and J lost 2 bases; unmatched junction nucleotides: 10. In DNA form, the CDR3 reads TGTGCCAGTAGGGTTCGGCTAGCGGGAGTAACCTACGAGCAGTACTTC. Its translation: CASRVRLAGVTYEQYF. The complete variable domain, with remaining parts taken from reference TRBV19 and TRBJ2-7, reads DGGITQSPKYLFRKEGQNVTLSCEQNLNHDAMYWYRQDPGQGLRLIYYSQIVNDFQKGDIAEGYSVSREKKESFPLTVTSAQKNPTAFYLCASRVRLAGVTYEQYFGPGTRLTVT.

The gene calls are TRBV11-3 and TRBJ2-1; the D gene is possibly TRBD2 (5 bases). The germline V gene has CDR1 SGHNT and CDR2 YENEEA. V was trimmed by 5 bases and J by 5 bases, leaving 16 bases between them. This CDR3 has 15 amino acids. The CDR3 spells CASSPTLRGNNEQFF. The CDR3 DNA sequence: TGTGCCAGCAGCCCAACCCTCCGAGGGAACAATGAGCAGTTCTTC. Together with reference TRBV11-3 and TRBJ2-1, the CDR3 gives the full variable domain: EAGVVQSPRYKIIEKKQPVAFWCNPISGHNTLYWYLQNLGQGPELLIRYENEEAVDDSQLPKDRFSAERLKGVDSTLKIQPAELGDSAVYLCASSPTLRGNNEQFFGPGTRLTVL.

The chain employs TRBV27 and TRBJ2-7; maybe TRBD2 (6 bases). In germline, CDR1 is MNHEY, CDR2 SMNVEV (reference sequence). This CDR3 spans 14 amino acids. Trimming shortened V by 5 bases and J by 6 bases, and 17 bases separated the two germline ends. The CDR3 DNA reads TGTGCCAGCAGTCCTACTCCGTGGGGAGGCGAGCAGTACTTC. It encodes CASSPTPWGGEQYF.

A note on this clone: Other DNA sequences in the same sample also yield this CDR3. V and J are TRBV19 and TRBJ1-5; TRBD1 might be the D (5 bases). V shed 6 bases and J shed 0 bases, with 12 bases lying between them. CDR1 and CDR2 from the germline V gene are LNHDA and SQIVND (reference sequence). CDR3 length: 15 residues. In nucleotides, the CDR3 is TGTGCCAGTAGGCCAACAGGTAATAGCAATCAGCCCCAGCATTTT. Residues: CASRPTGNSNQPQHF.

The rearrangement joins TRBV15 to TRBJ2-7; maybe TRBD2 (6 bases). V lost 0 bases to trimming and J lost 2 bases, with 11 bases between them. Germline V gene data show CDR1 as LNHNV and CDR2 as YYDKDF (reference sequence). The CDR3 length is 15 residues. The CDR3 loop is CATSREGGGAYEQYF. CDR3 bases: TGTGCCACCAGCAGAGAAGGCGGAGGGGCCTACGAGCAGTACTTC. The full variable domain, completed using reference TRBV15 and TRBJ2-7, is DAMVIQNPRYQVTQFGKPVTLSCSQTLNHNVMYWYQQKSSQAPKLLFHYYDKDFNNEADTPDNFQSRRPNTSFCFLDIRSPGLGDTAMYLCATSREGGGAYEQYFGPGTRLTVT.

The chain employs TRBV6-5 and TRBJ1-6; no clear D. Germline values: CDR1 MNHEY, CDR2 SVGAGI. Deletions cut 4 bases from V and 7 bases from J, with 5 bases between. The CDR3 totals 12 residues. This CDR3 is CASSFKNSPLHF. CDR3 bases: TGTGCCAGCAGTTTCAAAAATTCACCCCTCCACTTT.